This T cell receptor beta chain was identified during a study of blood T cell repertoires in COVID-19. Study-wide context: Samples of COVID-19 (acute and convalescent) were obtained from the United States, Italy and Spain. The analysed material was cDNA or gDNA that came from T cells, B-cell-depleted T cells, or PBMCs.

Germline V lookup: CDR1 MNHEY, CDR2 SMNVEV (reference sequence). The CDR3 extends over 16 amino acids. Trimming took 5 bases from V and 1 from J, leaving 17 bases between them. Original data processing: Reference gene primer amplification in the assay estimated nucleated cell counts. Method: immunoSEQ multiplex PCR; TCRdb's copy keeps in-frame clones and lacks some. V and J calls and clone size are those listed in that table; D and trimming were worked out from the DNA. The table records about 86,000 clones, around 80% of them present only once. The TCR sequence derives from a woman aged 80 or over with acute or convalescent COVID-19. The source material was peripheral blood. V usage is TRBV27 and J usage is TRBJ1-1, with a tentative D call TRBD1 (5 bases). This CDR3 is CASSPLQRTPNTEAFF. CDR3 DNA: TGTGCCAGCAGTCCCCTCCAGAGGACACCGAACACTGAAGCTTTCTTT.